The entry below describes one T cell receptor (beta chain). The sample comes from a study of blood T cell repertoires in COVID-19. Germline CDR1 and CDR2: MNHEY and SVGAGI. V dropped 3 bases and J dropped 6; count of bases not matched to a gene: 6. This CDR3 is 14 amino acids long. The data were produced by immunoSEQ multiplex PCR, yet TCRdb's version contains in-frame clones alone and is incomplete. The sample holds about 210,000 clones, around 80% seen once. The sequencing sample was made of peripheral blood. The source is a woman between 40 and 50 years old with acute or convalescent COVID-19. This sequence joins TRBV6-5 and TRBJ1-2, with 8 positions matching TRBD1. The CDR3 coding sequence is TGTGCCAGCAGTTATAGACAGGGGCTTGATGGCTACACCTTC. This translates into CASSYRQGLDGYTF.